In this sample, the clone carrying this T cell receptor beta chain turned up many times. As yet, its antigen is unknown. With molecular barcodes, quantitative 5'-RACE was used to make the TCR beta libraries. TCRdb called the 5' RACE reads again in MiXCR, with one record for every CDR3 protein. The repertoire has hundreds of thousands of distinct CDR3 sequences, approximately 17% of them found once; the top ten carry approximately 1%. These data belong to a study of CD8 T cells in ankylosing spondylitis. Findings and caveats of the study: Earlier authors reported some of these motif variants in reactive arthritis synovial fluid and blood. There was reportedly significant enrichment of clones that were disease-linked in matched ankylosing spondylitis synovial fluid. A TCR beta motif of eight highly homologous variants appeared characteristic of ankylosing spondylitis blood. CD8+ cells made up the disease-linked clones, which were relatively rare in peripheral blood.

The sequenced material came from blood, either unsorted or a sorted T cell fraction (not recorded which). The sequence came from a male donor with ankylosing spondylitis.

This CDR3 reads CASSQDRGSYEQYF. CDR3 nucleotides: TGCGCCAGCAGCCAGGACAGGGGGTCCTACGAGCAGTACTTC. V usage is TRBV5-1 and J usage is TRBJ2-7; 10 bases match TRBD1. The J segment lost 1 base and the V segment lost 4 bases, leaving 2 bases of the junction unmatched. The CDR3 spans 14 residues. CDR1 is SGHRS, CDR2 YFSETQ, per germline.